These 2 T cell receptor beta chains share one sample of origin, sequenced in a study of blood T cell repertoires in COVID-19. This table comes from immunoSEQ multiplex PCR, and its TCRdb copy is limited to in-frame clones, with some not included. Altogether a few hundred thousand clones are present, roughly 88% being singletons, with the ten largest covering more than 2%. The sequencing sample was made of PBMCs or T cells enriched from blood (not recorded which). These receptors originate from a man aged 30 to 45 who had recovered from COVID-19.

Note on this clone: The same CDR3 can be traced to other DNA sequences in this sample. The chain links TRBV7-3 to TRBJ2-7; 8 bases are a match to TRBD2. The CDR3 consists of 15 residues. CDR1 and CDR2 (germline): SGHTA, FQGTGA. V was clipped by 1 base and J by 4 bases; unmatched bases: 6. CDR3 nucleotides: TGTGCCAGCAGCTTAAGCGGCGGGGGGTATTACGAGCAGTACTTC. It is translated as CASSLSGGGYYEQYF.

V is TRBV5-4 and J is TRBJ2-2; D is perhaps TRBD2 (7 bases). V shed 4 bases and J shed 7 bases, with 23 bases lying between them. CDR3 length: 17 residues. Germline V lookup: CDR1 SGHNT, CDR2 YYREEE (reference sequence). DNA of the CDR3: TGTGCCAGCAGCCCGTACTCTAGTTCGGGGGGCGTCGGGGAGCTGTTTTTT. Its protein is CASSPYSSSGGVGELFF.